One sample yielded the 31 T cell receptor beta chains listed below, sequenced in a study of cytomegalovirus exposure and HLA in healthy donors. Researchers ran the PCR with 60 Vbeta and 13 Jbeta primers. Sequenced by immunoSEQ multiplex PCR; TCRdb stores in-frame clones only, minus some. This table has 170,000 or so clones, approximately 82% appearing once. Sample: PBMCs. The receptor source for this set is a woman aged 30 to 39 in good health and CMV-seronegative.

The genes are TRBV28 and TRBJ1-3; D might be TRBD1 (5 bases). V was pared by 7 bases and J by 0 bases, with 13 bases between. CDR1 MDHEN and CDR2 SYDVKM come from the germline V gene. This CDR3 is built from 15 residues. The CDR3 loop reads CASTKGQHSGNTIYF. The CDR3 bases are TGTGCCAGCACTAAGGGGCAGCACTCTGGAAACACCATATATTTT.

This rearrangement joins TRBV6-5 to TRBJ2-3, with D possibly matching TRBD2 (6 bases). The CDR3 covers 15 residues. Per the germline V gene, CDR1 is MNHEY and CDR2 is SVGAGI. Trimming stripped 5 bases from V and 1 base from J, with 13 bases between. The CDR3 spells CASSQTRAGTDTQYF. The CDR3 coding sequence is TGTGCCAGCAGTCAGACTAGGGCGGGCACAGATACGCAGTATTTT.

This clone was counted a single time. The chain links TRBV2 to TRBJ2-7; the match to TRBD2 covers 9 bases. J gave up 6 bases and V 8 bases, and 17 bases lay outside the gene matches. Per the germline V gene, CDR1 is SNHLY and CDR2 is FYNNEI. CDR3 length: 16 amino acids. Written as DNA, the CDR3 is TGTGCCAGCCGGGCTCCGGGACTAGCATCCCTCGGCGAGCAGTACTTC. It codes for CASRAPGLASLGEQYF.

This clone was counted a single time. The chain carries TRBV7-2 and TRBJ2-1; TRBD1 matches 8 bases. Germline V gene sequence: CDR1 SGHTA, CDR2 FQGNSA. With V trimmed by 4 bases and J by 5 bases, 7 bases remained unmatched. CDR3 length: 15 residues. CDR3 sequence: CASSWTGTTHNEQFF. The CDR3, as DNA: TGTGCCAGCAGCTGGACAGGGACGACACACAATGAGCAGTTCTTC. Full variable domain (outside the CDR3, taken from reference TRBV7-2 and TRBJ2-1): GAGVSQSPSNKVTEKGKDVELRCDPISGHTALYWYRQSLGQGLEFLIYFQGNSAPDKSGLPSDRFSAERTGGSVSTLTIQRTQQEDSAVYLCASSWTGTTHNEQFFGPGTRLTVL.

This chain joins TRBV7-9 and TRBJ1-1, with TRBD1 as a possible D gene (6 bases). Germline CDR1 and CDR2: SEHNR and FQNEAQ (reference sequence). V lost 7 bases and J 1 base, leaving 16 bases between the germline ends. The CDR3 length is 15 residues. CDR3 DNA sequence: TGTGCCAGCAACCTACAGGGACCGGGGAACACTGAAGCTTTCTTT. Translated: CASNLQGPGNTEAFF. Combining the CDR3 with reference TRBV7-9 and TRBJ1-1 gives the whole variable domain DTGVSQNPRHKITKRGQNVTFRCDPISEHNRLYWYRQTLGQGPEFLTYFQNEAQLEKSRLLSDRFSAERPKGSFSTLEIQRTEQGDSAMYLCASNLQGPGNTEAFFGQGTRLTVV.

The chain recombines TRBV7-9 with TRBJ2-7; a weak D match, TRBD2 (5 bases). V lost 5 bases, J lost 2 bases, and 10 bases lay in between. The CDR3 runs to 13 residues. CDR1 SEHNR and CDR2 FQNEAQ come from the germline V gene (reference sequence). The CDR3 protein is CASSRGGPYEQYF. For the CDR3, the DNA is TGTGCCAGCAGCCGAGGCGGGCCCTACGAGCAGTACTTC. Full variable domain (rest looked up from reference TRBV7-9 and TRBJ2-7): DTGVSQNPRHKITKRGQNVTFRCDPISEHNRLYWYRQTLGQGPEFLTYFQNEAQLEKSRLLSDRFSAERPKGSFSTLEIQRTEQGDSAMYLCASSRGGPYEQYFGPGTRLTVT.

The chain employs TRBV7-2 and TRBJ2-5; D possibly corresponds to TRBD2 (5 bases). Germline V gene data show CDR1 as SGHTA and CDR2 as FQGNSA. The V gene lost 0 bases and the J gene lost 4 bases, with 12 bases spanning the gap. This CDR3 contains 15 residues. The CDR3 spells CASSLASSSAETQYF. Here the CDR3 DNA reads TGTGCCAGCAGCTTAGCATCGAGTAGCGCAGAGACCCAGTACTTC.

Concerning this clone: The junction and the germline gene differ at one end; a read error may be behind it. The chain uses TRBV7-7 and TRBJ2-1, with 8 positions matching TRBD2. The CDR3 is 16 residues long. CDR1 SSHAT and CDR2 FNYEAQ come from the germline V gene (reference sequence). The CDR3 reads CASSLGFTSGYNEQFF. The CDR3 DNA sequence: TGTGCTAGCAGCTTAGGGTTTACTAGCGGCTACAATGAGCAGTTCTTC.

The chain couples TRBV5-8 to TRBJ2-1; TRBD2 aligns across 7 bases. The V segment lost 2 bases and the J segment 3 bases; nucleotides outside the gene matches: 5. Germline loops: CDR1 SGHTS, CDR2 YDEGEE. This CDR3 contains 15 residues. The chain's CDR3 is CASSFERGLYNEQFF. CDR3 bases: TGTGCCAGCAGCTTCGAGCGGGGTCTCTACAATGAGCAGTTCTTC. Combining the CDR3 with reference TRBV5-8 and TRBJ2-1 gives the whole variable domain EAGVTQSPTHLIKTRGQQATLRCSPISGHTSVYWYQQALGLGLQFLLWYDEGEERNRGNFPPRFSGRQFPNYSSELNVNALELEDSALYLCASSFERGLYNEQFFGPGTRLTVL.

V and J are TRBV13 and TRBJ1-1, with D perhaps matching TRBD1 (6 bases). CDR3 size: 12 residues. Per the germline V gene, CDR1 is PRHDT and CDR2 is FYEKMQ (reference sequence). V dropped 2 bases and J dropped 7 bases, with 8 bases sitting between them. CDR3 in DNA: TGTGCCAGCAGCTTAAAAGGGGGTGAAGCTTTCTTT. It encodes CASSLKGGEAFF.

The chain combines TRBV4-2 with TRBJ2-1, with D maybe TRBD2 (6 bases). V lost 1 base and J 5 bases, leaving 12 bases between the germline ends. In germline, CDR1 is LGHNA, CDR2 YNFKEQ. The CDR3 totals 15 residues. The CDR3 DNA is TGTGCCAGCAGCCAAGGGGCTAGCGCCGACAATGAGCAGTTCTTC. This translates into CASSQGASADNEQFF.

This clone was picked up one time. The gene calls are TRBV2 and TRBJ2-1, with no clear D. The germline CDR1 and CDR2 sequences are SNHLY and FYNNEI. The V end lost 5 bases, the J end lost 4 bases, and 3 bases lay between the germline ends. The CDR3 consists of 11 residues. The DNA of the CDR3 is TGTGCCAGCAGTTATTACAATGAGCAGTTCTTC. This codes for CASSYYNEQFF. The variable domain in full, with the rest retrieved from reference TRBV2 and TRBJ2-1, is EPEVTQTPSHQVTQMGQEVILRCVPISNHLYFYWYRQILGQKVEFLVSFYNNEISEKSEIFDDQFSVERPDGSNFTLKIRSTKLEDSAMYFCASSYYNEQFFGPGTRLTVL.

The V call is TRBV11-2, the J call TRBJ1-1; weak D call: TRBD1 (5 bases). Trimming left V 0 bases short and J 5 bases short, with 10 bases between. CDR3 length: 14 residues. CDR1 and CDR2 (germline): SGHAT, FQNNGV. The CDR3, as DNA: TGTGCCAGCAGCTTAGATCGGGGGGTTACTGAAGCTTTCTTT. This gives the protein CASSLDRGVTEAFF.

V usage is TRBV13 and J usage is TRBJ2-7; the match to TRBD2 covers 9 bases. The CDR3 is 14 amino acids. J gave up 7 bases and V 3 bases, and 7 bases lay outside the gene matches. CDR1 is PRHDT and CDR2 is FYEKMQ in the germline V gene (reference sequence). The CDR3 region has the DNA TGTGCCAGCAGCTTTAGCGGGGGCCTCGTGGAGCAGTACTTC. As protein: CASSFSGGLVEQYF.

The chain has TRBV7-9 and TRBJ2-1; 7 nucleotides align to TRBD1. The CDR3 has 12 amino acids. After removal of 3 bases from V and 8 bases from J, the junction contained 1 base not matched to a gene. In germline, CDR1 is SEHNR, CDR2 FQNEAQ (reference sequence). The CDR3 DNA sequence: TGTGCCAGCAGCTTTACAGGGGATGAGCAGTTCTTC. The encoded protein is CASSFTGDEQFF.

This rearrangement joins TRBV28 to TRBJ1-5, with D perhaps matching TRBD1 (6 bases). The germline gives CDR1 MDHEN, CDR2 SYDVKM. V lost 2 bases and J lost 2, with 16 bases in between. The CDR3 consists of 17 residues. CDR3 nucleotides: TGTGCCAGCAGTTTAAGTGAAGGGACATATGGCAATCAGCCCCAGCATTTT. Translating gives CASSLSEGTYGNQPQHF.

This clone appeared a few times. The CDR3 protein is CASSLNTGELFF. CDR3 nucleotides: TGTGCCAGCAGTCTGAACACCGGGGAGCTGTTTTTT. The chain uses TRBV27 and TRBJ2-2, with no clear D. CDR1 MNHEY and CDR2 SMNVEV come from the germline V gene (reference sequence). With 5 bases removed from V and 1 base from J, the gap between germline ends came to 2 bases. The CDR3 spans 12 residues.

CDR3 DNA: TGTGCCAGCAGCGCGGGACTAGCTATCGCCGGGGAGCTGTTTTTT. The encoded protein is CASSAGLAIAGELFF. This chain links TRBV9 with TRBJ2-2, with 9 positions matching TRBD2. The germline V gene has CDR1 SGDLS and CDR2 YYNGEE. The CDR3 totals 15 residues. Losses at the gene ends were 3 bases for V and 6 bases for J; bases not matched to a gene: 6. Full variable domain (remainder filled in from reference TRBV9 and TRBJ2-2): DSGVTQTPKHLITATGQRVTLRCSPRSGDLSVYWYQQSLDQGLQFLIQYYNGEERAKGNILERFSAQQFPDLHSELNLSSLELGDSALYFCASSAGLAIAGELFFGEGSRLTVL.

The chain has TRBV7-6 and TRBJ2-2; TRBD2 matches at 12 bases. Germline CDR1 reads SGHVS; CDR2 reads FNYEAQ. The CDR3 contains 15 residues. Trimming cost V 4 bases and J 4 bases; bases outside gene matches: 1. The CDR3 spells CASSSTSGSTGELFF. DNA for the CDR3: TGTGCCAGCAGCTCGACTAGCGGGAGCACCGGGGAGCTGTTTTTT.

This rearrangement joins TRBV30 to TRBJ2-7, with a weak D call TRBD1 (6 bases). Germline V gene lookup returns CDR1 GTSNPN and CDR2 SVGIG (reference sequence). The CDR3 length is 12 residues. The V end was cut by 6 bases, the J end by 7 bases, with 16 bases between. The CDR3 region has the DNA TGTGCCTGCCGGGACACGGCCTTAGAGCAGTACTTC. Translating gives CACRDTALEQYF.

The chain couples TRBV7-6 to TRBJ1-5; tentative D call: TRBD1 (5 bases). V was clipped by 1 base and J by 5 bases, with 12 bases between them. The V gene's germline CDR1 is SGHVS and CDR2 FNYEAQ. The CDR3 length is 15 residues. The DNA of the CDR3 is TGTGCCAGCAGCTTAGTCTGGGGGGACGATCAGCCCCAGCATTTT. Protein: CASSLVWGDDQPQHF.

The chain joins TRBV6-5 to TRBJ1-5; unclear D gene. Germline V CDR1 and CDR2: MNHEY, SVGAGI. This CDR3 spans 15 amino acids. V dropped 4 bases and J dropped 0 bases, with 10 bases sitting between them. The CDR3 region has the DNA TGTGCCAGCAGTTCCGACACTTATAGCAATCAGCCCCAGCATTTT. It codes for CASSSDTYSNQPQHF.

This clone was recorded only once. CDR3 sequence (DNA): TGTGCCAGCAGTCCCTTGTCGGGCACTGAAGCTTTCTTT. Residues: CASSPLSGTEAFF. This chain joins TRBV27 and TRBJ1-1, with D uncertain. The germline V gene encodes CDR1 MNHEY and CDR2 SMNVEV (reference sequence). V was cut by 5 bases and J by 4 bases, with 11 bases left in between. The CDR3 length is 13 residues.

Written as DNA, the CDR3 is TGCGCCAGCAGCCAAGGGCCAGGTTATGGCTACACCTTC. It yields the protein CASSQGPGYGYTF. The gene calls are TRBV4-3 and TRBJ1-2, with no clear D. Per germline, CDR1 LGHNA and CDR2 YSLEER. Trimming pared 1 base from V and 5 bases from J, leaving 8 bases between. The length of the CDR3 is 13 residues.

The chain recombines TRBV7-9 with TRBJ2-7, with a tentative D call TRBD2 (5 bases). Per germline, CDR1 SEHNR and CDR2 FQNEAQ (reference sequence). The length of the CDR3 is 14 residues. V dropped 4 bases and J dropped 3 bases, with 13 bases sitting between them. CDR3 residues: CASSYDLARYEQYF. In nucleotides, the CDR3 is TGTGCCAGCAGCTACGACCTAGCCCGCTACGAGCAGTACTTC.

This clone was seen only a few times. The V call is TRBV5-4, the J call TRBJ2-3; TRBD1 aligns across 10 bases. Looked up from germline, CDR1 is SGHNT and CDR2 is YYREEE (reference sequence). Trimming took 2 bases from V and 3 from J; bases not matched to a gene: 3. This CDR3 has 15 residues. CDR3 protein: CASSFGQGETDTQYF. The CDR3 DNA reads TGTGCCAGCAGCTTCGGACAGGGGGAGACAGATACGCAGTATTTT.

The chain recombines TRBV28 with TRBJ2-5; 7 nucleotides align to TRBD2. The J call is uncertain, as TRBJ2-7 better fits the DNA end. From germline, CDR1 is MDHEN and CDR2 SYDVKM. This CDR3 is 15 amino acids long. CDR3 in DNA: TGTGCCAGCAGACGCCCGGCGGGAGTATCCTACGAGCAGTACTTC. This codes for CASRRPAGVSYEQYF.

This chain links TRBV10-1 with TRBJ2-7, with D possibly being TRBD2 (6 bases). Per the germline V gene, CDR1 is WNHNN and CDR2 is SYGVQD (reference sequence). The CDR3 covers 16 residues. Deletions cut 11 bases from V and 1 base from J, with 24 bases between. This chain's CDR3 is CAGGGDPGRHSYEQYF. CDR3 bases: TGCGCCGGTGGCGGGGACCCAGGGAGACATTCCTACGAGCAGTACTTC.

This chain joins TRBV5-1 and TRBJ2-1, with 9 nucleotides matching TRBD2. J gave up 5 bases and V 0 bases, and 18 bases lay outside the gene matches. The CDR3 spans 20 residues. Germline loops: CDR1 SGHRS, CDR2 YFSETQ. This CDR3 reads CASSLGVSGTSLYFHNEQFF. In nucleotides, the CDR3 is TGCGCCAGCAGCTTGGGAGTGTCTGGGACTAGCTTATATTTTCACAATGAGCAGTTCTTC.

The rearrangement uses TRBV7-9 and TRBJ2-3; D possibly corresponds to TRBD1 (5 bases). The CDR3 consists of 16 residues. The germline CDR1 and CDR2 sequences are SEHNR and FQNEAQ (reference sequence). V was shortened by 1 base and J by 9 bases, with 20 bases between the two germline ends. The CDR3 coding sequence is TGTGCCAGCAGCTTAGGGACACTTGAGGCACAATGCACGCAGTATTTT. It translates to CASSLGTLEAQCTQYF.

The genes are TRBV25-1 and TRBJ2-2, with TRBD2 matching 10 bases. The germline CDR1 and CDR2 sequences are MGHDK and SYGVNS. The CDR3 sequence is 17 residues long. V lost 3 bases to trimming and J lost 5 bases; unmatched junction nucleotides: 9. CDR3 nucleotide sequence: TGTGCCAGCAGTGAGGGAGCGGGAGGGCCGTATACCGGGGAGCTGTTTTTT. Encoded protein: CASSEGAGGPYTGELFF.